The clone carrying this T cell receptor beta chain was detected a few times. One end of the junction is discordant with germline, which a read error may explain. CDR3 size: 11 residues. The germline V gene encodes CDR1 SEHNR and CDR2 FQNEAQ (reference sequence). This sample was taken from a study of cytomegalovirus exposure and HLA in healthy donors. PCR involved 60 Vbeta and 13 Jbeta primers. Profiling relied on immunoSEQ multiplex PCR, and the TCRdb table lists in-frame clones only, not all of them. The sample has approximately 130,000 clones, around 79% seen once; the top ten hold around 5.8%. What was sequenced was PBMCs. The gene calls are TRBV7-9 and TRBJ2-7; a weak D match, TRBD1 (6 bases). The source of this sequence is a woman between 40 and 50 years old in good health and CMV-seronegative. CDR3 region: CSSSRGGEQYF. The CDR3 DNA is TGTTCCAGCAGCAGGGGCGGCGAGCAGTACTTC.